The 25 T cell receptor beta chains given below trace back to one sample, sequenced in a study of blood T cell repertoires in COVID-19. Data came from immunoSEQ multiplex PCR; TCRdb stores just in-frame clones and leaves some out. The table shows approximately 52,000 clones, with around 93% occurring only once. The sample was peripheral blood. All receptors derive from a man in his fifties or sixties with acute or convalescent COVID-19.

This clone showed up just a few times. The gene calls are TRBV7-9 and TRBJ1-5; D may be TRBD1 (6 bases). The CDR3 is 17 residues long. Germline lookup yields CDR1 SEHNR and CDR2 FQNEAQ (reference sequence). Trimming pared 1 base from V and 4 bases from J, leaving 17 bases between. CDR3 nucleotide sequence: TGTGCCAGCAGCTTAGGCATCTGGACAGCCTTTAATCAGCCCCAGCATTTT. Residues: CASSLGIWTAFNQPQHF.

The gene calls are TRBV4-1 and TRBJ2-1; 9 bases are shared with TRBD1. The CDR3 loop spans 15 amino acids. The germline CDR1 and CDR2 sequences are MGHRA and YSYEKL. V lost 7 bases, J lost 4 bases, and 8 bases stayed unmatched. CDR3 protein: CASTYDRGSYNEQFF. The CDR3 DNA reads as TGCGCCAGCACCTATGACAGGGGGTCATACAATGAGCAGTTCTTC.

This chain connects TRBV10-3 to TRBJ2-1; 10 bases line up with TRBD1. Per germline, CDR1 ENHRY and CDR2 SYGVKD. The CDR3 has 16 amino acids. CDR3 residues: CAVGTGEGRSYNEQFF. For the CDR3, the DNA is TGTGCGGTGGGGACAGGGGAGGGTAGGTCCTACAATGAGCAGTTCTTC.

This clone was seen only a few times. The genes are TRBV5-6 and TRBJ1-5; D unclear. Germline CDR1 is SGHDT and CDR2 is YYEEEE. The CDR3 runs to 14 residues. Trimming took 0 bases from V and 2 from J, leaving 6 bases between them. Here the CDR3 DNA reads TGTGCCAGCAGCTTGGGACTCGGCAATCAGCCCCAGCATTTT. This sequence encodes CASSLGLGNQPQHF.

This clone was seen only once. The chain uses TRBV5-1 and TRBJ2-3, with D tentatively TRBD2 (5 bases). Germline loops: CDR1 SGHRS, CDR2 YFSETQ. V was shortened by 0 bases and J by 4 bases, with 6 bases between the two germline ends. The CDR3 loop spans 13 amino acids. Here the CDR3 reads CASSLGRSDTQYF. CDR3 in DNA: TGCGCCAGCAGCTTGGGGAGGTCAGATACGCAGTATTTT.

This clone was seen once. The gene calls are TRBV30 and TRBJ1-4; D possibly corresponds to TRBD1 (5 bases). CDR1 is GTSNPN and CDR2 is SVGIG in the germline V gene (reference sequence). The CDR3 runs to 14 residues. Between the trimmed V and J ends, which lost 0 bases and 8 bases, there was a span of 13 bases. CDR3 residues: CAWSVLKGQEKLFF. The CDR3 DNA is TGTGCCTGGAGTGTACTCAAGGGGCAAGAAAAACTGTTTTTT.

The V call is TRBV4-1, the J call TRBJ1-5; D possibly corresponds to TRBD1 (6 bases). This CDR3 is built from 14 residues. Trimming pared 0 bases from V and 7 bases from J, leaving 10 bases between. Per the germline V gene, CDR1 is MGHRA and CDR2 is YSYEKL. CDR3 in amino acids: CASSQDQGSQPQHF. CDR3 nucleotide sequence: TGCGCCAGCAGCCAAGATCAGGGGAGCCAGCCCCAGCATTTT.

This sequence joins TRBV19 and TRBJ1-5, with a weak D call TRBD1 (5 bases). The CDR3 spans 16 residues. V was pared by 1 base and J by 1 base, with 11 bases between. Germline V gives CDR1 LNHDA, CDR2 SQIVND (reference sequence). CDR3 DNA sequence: TGTGCCAGTAGTATAGTCACGCGGGGGAGCAATCAGCCCCAGCATTTT. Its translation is CASSIVTRGSNQPQHF.

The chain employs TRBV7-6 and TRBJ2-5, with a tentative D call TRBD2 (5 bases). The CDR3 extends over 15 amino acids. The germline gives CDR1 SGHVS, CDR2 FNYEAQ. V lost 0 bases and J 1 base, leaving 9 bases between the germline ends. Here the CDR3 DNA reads TGTGCCAGCAGCTTAGCGGCCGGGGTCCAAGAGACCCAGTACTTC. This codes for CASSLAAGVQETQYF.

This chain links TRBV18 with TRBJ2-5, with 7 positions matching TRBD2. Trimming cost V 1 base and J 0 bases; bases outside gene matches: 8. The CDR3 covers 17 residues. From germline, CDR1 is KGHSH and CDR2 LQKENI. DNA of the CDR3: TGTGCCAGCTCACCACTCCCGACGGGGGGAGACCAAGAGACCCAGTACTTC. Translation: CASSPLPTGGDQETQYF. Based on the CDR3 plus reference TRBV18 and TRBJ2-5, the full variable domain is NAGVMQNPRHLVRRRGQEARLRCSPMKGHSHVYWYRQLPEEGLKFMVYLQKENIIDESGMPKERFSAEFPKEGPSILRIQQVVRGDSAAYFCASSPLPTGGDQETQYFGPGTRLLVL.

The CDR3 protein is CASSLAGAGGYTF. The CDR3 DNA reads TGTGCCAGCAGCCTCGCGGGGGCGGGTGGCTACACCTTC. This rearrangement joins TRBV12-3 or TRBV12-4 to TRBJ1-2; maybe TRBD1 (6 bases). The CDR3 is 13 amino acids. V was shortened by 6 bases and J by 7 bases, with 15 bases between the two germline ends.

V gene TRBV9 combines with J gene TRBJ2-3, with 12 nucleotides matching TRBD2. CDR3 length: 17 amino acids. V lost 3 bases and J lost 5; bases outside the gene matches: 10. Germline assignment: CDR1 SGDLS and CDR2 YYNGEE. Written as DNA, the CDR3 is TGTGCCAGCAGCGCGACCAGGACTAGCGGGGCGGTAGATACGCAGTATTTT. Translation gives CASSATRTSGAVDTQYF.

CDR3 protein: CASSAGQGNNEQFF. CDR3 nucleotide sequence: TGTGCCAGCAGCGCGGGACAGGGGAACAATGAGCAGTTCTTC. The V and J genes are TRBV2 and TRBJ2-1, with 10 bases aligning to TRBD1. Per germline, CDR1 SNHLY and CDR2 FYNNEI. The trim removed 6 bases at V and 5 bases at J, leaving 4 bases unmatched. The CDR3 sequence is 14 residues long.

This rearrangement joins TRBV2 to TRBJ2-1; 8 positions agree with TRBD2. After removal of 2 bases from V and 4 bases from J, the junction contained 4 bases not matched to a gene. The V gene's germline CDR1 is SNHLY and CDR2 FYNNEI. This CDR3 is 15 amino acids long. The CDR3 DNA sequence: TGTGCCAGCAGTGAACGGGGCGGGGGGTACAATGAGCAGTTCTTC. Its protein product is CASSERGGGYNEQFF.

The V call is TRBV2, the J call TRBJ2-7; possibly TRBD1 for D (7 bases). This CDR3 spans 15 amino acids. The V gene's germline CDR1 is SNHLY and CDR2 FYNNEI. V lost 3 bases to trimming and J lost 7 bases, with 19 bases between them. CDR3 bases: TGTGCCAGCAGTGAGAGGTCAGGGGGGTTACGTGAGCAGTACTTC. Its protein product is CASSERSGGLREQYF.

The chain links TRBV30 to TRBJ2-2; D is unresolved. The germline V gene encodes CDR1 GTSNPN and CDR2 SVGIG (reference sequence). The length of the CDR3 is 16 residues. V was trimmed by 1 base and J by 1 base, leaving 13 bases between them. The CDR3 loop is CAWSGPGSGNTGELFF. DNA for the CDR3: TGTGCCTGGAGTGGACCCGGTTCAGGGAACACCGGGGAGCTGTTTTTT. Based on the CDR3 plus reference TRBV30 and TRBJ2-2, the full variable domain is SQTIHQWPATLVQPVGSPLSLECTVEGTSNPNLYWYRQAAGRGLQLLFYSVGIGQISSEVPQNLSASRPQDRQFILSSKKLLLSDSGFYLCAWSGPGSGNTGELFFGEGSRLTVL.

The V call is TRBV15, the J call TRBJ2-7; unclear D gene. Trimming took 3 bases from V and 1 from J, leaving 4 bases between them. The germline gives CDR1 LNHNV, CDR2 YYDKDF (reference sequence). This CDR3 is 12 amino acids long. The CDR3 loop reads CATSSPSYEQYF. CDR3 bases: TGTGCCACCAGCAGTCCTTCCTACGAGCAGTACTTC.

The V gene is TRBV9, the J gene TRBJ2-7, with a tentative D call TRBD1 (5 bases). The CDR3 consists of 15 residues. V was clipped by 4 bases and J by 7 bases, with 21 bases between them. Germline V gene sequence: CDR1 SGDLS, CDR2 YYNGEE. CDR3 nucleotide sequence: TGTGCCAGCAGCTCCACCTCAGGCACCTCAGGGGAGCAGTACTTC. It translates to CASSSTSGTSGEQYF. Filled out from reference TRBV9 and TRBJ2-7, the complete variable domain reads DSGVTQTPKHLITATGQRVTLRCSPRSGDLSVYWYQQSLDQGLQFLIQYYNGEERAKGNILERFSAQQFPDLHSELNLSSLELGDSALYFCASSSTSGTSGEQYFGPGTRLTVT.

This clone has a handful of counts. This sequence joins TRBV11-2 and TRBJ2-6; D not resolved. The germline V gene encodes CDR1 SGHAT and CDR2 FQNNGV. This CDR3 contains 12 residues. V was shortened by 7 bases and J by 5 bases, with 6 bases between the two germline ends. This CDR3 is CASTLRANVLTF. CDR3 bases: TGTGCCAGCACCCTACGGGCCAACGTCCTGACTTTC. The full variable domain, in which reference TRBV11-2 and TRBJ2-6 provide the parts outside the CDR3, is EAGVAQSPRYKIIEKRQSVAFWCNPISGHATLYWYQQILGQGPKLLIQFQNNGVVDDSQLPKDRFSAERLKGVDSTLKIQPAKLEDSAVYLCASTLRANVLTFGAGSRLTVL.

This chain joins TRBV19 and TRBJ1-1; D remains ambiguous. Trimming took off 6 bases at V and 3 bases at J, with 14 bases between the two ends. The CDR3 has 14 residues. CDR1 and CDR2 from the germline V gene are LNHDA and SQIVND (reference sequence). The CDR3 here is CASRSPGFDTEAFF. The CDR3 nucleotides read TGTGCCAGTAGGAGTCCGGGGTTCGACACTGAAGCTTTCTTT.

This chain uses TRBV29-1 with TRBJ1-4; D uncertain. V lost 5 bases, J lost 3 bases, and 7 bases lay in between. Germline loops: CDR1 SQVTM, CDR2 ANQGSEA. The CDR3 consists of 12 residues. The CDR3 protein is CSVLVSNEKLFF. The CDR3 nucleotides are TGCAGCGTTCTAGTTTCTAATGAAAAACTGTTTTTT.

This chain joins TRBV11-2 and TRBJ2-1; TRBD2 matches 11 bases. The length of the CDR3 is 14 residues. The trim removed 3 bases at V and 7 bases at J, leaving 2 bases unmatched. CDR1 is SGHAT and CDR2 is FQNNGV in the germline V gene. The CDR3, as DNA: TGTGCCAGCAGCTTGGCTAGCGGGGGGAATGAGCAGTTCTTC. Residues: CASSLASGGNEQFF.

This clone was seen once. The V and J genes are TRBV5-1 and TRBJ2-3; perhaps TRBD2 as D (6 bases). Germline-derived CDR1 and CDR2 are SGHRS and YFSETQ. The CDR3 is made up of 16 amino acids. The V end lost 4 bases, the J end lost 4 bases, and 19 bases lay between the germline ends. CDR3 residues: CASSEGSGTAADTQYF. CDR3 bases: TGCGCCAGCAGCGAGGGTTCCGGGACTGCCGCAGATACGCAGTATTTT.

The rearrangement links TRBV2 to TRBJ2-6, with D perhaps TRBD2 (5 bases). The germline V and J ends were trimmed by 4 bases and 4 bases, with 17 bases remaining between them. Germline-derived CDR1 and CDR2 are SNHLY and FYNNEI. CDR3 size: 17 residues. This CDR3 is CASSVGNAQRGANVLTF. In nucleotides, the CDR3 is TGTGCCAGCAGTGTCGGAAACGCCCAGCGGGGGGCCAACGTCCTGACTTTC.

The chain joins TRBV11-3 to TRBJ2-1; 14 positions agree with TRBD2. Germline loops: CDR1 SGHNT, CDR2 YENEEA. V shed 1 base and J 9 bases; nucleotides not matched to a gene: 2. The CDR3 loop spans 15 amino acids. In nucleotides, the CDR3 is TGTGCCAGCAGCTTAGGAGGACTAGCGGGGGGTGAGCAGTTCTTC. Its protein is CASSLGGLAGGEQFF.